Presented here are 16 T cell receptor beta chains from one specimen sequenced in a study of blood T cells in healthy people across ages. Sample-barcoded 5' priming and a J-beta primer mix drove a second PCR of about 6 to 11 cycles. One entry per CDR3 protein, called by TCRdb with MiXCR from the 5' RACE reads. The table records around 1,000,000 distinct CDR3 sequences, 30% to 40% of them present only once. The sequenced sample consisted of blood. The receptors derive from a man younger than 30 in good health.

CDR3 nucleotides: TGTGCCAGCAGTTACTCGAAAAACAGGGGCTATGGCTACACCTTC. Translating it yields CASSYSKNRGYGYTF. The gene calls are TRBV6-2 or TRBV6-3 and TRBJ1-2; 7 bases map to TRBD1. The V gene's germline CDR1 is MNHEY and CDR2 SVGEGT. V lost 0 bases, J lost 4 bases, and 5 bases stayed unmatched. This CDR3 is 15 amino acids long.

The rearrangement links TRBV28 to TRBJ2-1; D remains ambiguous. Germline-derived CDR1 and CDR2 are MDHEN and SYDVKM. The CDR3 covers 14 residues. The V gene lost 2 bases and the J gene lost 12 bases, with 17 bases spanning the gap. CDR3 coding DNA: TGTGCCAGCAGTTTAGACCTCCCCACAGATACGCAGTTCTTC. Protein: CASSLDLPTDTQFF.

Comment on this clonotype: A much larger clonotype is one base distant, so this may be a read error. The J gene is TRBJ1-4, the V gene TRBV7-8; tentatively, D is TRBD1 (6 bases). CDR1 SGHVS and CDR2 FQNEAQ come from the germline V gene. V was cut by 8 bases and J by 8 bases, with 21 bases left in between. The CDR3 length is 15 residues. CDR3 coding DNA: TGTGCCAGCGGCGCCCACAGACAGGCTTCGGAAAAACTGTTTTTT. It specifies CASGAHRQASEKLFF.

The chain has TRBV7-2 and TRBJ1-1, with TRBD1 matching 11 bases. V was clipped by 1 base and J by 3 bases; unmatched bases: 4. This CDR3 is 16 amino acids long. The germline V gene has CDR1 SGHTA and CDR2 FQGNSA. The CDR3 nucleotides are TGTGCCAGCAGCTTAGTCGGGACAGGGGGTCACACTGAAGCTTTCTTT. Translating it yields CASSLVGTGGHTEAFF.

J is TRBJ1-1 and V is TRBV5-1; 7 nucleotides align to TRBD1. Per germline, CDR1 SGHRS and CDR2 YFSETQ. Trimming at V came to 0 bases and at J to 4 bases, leaving 6 bases not matched to a gene. CDR3 length: 15 residues. CDR3 protein: CASSLATGSGTEAFF. The CDR3 region has the DNA TGCGCCAGCAGCTTGGCGACAGGGTCTGGCACTGAAGCTTTCTTT.

The V call is TRBV7-2, the J call TRBJ1-1; possible D gene TRBD1, 5 bases. The CDR3 contains 15 residues. V was clipped by 2 bases and J by 4 bases, with 14 bases between them. Germline V gene sequence: CDR1 SGHTA, CDR2 FQGNSA. The CDR3 region is CASSLKHPGGTEAFF. The CDR3 region has the DNA TGTGCCAGCAGCTTAAAGCACCCCGGGGGCACTGAAGCTTTCTTT.

This chain uses TRBV7-2 with TRBJ2-3, with 8 bases matching TRBD2. There are 16 residues in the CDR3. Trimming removed 3 bases from V and 3 bases from J; junction bases left unmatched: 8. Germline loops: CDR1 SGHTA, CDR2 FQGNSA. Written as DNA, the CDR3 is TGTGCCAGCAGCTTTGGGACTAGGGTGTCGACAGATACGCAGTATTTT. Translating it yields CASSFGTRVSTDTQYF.

This clonotype was counted between two and nine times. This chain uses TRBV10-3 with TRBJ1-5, with TRBD1 as a possible D gene (5 bases). Germline V gives CDR1 ENHRY, CDR2 SYGVKD. The CDR3 spans 14 residues. With 5 bases removed from V and 0 bases from J, the gap between germline ends came to 8 bases. CDR3 residues: CAISQGDSNQPQHF. The CDR3 DNA reads TGTGCCATCAGTCAGGGTGATAGCAATCAGCCCCAGCATTTT.

CDR3 DNA sequence: TGTGCCAGCAGTGATGGGGGGCGCGGCGGGAATCAGCCCCAGCATTTT. Amino acids: CASSDGGRGGNQPQHF. This chain links TRBV25-1 with TRBJ1-5; tentative D call: TRBD1 (6 bases). CDR3 length: 16 residues. Trimming removed 3 bases from V and 4 bases from J, with 16 bases in between. Germline CDR1 and CDR2: MGHDK and SYGVNS.

On this clonotype: This may be a read error, as it is one base from a much larger clone. J is TRBJ2-3 and V is TRBV5-6; D gene ambiguous. The CDR3 runs to 15 residues. CDR1 SGHDT and CDR2 YYEEEE come from the germline V gene. V dropped 5 bases and J dropped 4 bases, with 17 bases sitting between them. Written as DNA, the CDR3 is TGTGCCAGCAGTACGGGCGAGCGTGGGGCAGATACGCAGTATTTT. Protein sequence: CASSTGERGADTQYF.

This clonotype was counted between two and nine times. V is TRBV6-1 and J is TRBJ2-3; D is perhaps TRBD1 or TRBD2 (5 bases each). CDR1 and CDR2 from the germline V gene are MNHNS and SASEGT. Trimming removed 7 bases at V and 0 bases at J, with 11 bases between. CDR3 length: 14 amino acids. CDR3: CASKNRDSTDTQYF. The CDR3 region has the DNA TGTGCCAGCAAGAACCGGGACAGCACAGATACGCAGTATTTT.

V is TRBV6-2 or TRBV6-3 and J is TRBJ2-7; no clear D gene. Trimming shortened V by 6 bases and J by 7 bases, and 25 bases separated the two germline ends. The CDR3 runs 16 residues. Germline V gene data show CDR1 as MNHEY and CDR2 as SVGEGT. CDR3 residues: CASSHMAPNRNNEQYF. In DNA, the CDR3 is TGTGCCAGCAGCCACATGGCCCCAAATAGAAACAATGAGCAGTACTTC.

This clonotype was counted only a few times. V is TRBV24-1 and J is TRBJ2-1; D not resolved. From germline, CDR1 is KGHDR and CDR2 SFDVKD. The CDR3 is made up of 13 amino acids. Trimming left V 5 bases short and J 3 bases short, with 7 bases between. The CDR3 nucleotides are TGTGCCACCAGTGGGGCCAACTACAATGAGCAGTTCTTC. Amino acids: CATSGANYNEQFF.

The chain recombines TRBV9 with TRBJ1-1, with unresolved D. The CDR3 contains 15 residues. With 0 bases removed from V and 2 bases from J, the gap between germline ends came to 11 bases. Per the germline V gene, CDR1 is SGDLS and CDR2 is YYNGEE. DNA for the CDR3: TGTGCCAGCAGCGTAGACGGGCTTTCCAACACTGAAGCTTTCTTT. As protein: CASSVDGLSNTEAFF.

The chain carries TRBV5-1 and TRBJ2-1; 9 nucleotides align to TRBD1. CDR1 and CDR2 (germline): SGHRS, YFSETQ. The CDR3 sequence is 16 residues long. J gave up 6 bases and V 1 base, and 8 bases lay outside the gene matches. CDR3 residues: CASSLTGTGNSNEQFF. In DNA form, the CDR3 reads TGCGCCAGCAGCTTGACCGGGACAGGGAACTCCAATGAGCAGTTCTTC.

This clonotype came up a few times. This chain uses TRBV21-1 with TRBJ2-5; TRBD2, the table's D call, was not compared with the DNA. TRBV21-1 is a recognized pseudogene. This CDR3 contains 14 residues. The CDR3 protein is CAKTGATYQETQYF. In DNA form, the CDR3 reads TGTGCCAAAACCGGGGCTACCTACCAAGAGACCCAGTACTTC.